Listed below are T cell receptor beta chains from one sample, sequenced in a study of blood T cell repertoires in COVID-19. Method: immunoSEQ multiplex PCR; TCRdb's copy keeps in-frame clones and lacks some. The data show around 160,000 clones, around 90% seen once. Sequenced sample: peripheral blood. These receptors were collected from a man between 60 and 75 years old with acute or convalescent COVID-19. CDR3s include the opening cysteine and the closing phenylalanine or tryptophan. A D gene is named only where the DNA matches it firmly. The size of a clone is reported for some rows only, either as once, few or many, or as a class for expanded clones.

size | D | J | V | CDR3 | DNA
once | - | TRBJ2-1 | TRBV29-1 | CSVFYNEQFF | TGCAGCGTCTTTTACAATGAGCAGTTCTTC
- | TRBD2 | TRBJ2-1 | TRBV11-2 | CASSLVAGVYNEQFF | TGTGCCAGCAGCTTAGTAGCGGGGGTATACAATGAGCAGTTCTTC
- | - | TRBJ1-6 | TRBV5-1 | CASSPAESVASPLHF | TGCGCCAGCAGCCCAGCGGAGTCGGTTGCCTCACCCCTCCACTTT
few | - | TRBJ1-4 | TRBV19 | CASGERGGINEKLFF | TGTGCCAGCGGAGAACGCGGCGGGATTAATGAAAAACTGTTTTTT
once | - | TRBJ1-4 | TRBV9 | CASGQGWLGEKLFF | TGTGCCAGTGGCCAGGGGTGGTTAGGTGAAAAACTGTTTTTT
- | TRBD1 | TRBJ1-4 | TRBV25-1 | CASSKNRGQGEKLFF | TGTGCCAGCAGCAAGAACAGGGGGCAGGGTGAAAAACTGTTTTTT
- | - | TRBJ2-2 | TRBV5-1 | CASTLQTHPGNTGELFF | TGCGCCAGCACCCTACAGACCCACCCCGGGAACACCGGGGAGCTGTTTTTT
- | TRBD1 | TRBJ1-3 | TRBV9 | CASSGGTGGPLPSGNTIYF | TGTGCCAGCAGCGGAGGGACAGGGGGCCCCTTGCCCTCTGGAAACACCATATATTTT
- | TRBD2 | TRBJ2-2 | TRBV12-5 | CASGFLAGANTGELFF | TGTGCTAGTGGTTTCTTAGCGGGGGCGAACACCGGGGAGCTGTTTTTT
- | TRBD1 | TRBJ1-4 | TRBV7-8 | CASSLARGYSNEKLFF | TGTGCCAGCAGCTTAGCCAGGGGGTACAGTAATGAAAAACTGTTTTTT
- | - | TRBJ2-7 | TRBV5-1 | CASSLSGEAYEQYF | TGCGCCAGCAGCTTGAGTGGGGAGGCGTACGAGCAGTACTTC
- | TRBD1 | TRBJ1-2 | TRBV5-1 | CASSQGQGRSYGYTF | TGCGCCAGCAGCCAGGGACAGGGAAGGAGCTATGGCTACACCTTC
once | - | TRBJ1-5 | TRBV4-1 | CASSHEGSQPQHF | TGCGCCAGCAGCCATGAAGGGAGTCAGCCCCAGCATTTT
- | - | TRBJ1-1 | TRBV5-4 | CASSSTTGNTEAFF | TGTGCCAGCAGCTCAACGACAGGGAACACTGAAGCTTTCTTT
- | - | TRBJ2-3 | TRBV11-2 | CASSLSLGGTDTQYF | TGTGCCAGCAGCTTATCTCTAGGGGGCACAGATACGCAGTATTTT
- | - | TRBJ1-5 | TRBV30 | CAWSESQYREGSNQPQHF | TGTGCCTGGAGCGAATCACAATACAGGGAAGGCTCAAATCAGCCCCAGCATTTT
- | - | TRBJ1-2 | TRBV6-5 | CASEGLGGYTF | TGTGCCAGCGAAGGACTGGGTGGCTACACCTTC
- | - | TRBJ2-1 | TRBV19 | CASSPGGTVSGEQFF | TGTGCCAGTAGTCCGGGGGGGACAGTCTCGGGTGAGCAGTTCTTC
- | TRBD1 | TRBJ2-7 | TRBV19 | CASSPIGQGGYYEQYF | TGTGCCAGTAGTCCAATCGGACAGGGGGGTTACTACGAGCAGTACTTC
- | - | TRBJ1-5 | TRBV6-5 | CASSQVPNQPQHF | TGTGCCAGCAGTCAGGTGCCTAATCAGCCCCAGCATTTT
- | - | TRBJ2-7 | TRBV18 | CASSPGRAGEQYF | TGTGCCAGCTCACCAGGCAGGGCAGGCGAGCAGTACTTC
- | - | TRBJ1-1 | TRBV7-9 | CASNLEGTMNTEAFF | TGTGCCAGCAACTTGGAGGGAACCATGAACACTGAAGCTTTCTTT
- | TRBD2 | TRBJ2-1 | TRBV7-2 | CASSLVRGDNEQFF | TGTGCCAGCAGCTTAGTTCGGGGGGACAATGAGCAGTTCTTC
- | - | TRBJ1-5 | TRBV6-5 | CASSLLNQPQHF | TGTGCCAGCTCCCTATTGAATCAGCCCCAGCATTTT
- | - | TRBJ2-3 | TRBV6-6 | CASTTAADTQYF | TGTGCCAGCACTACCGCCGCAGATACGCAGTATTTT
once | - | TRBJ2-1 | TRBV11-3 | CASSLVSASSYNEQFF | TGTGCCAGCAGCTTAGTGAGCGCAAGCTCCTACAATGAGCAGTTCTTC
- | - | TRBJ1-1 | TRBV4-1 | CASSQWGATEAFF | TGCGCCAGCAGCCAATGGGGAGCCACTGAAGCTTTCTTT
- | - | TRBJ1-4 | TRBV5-5 | CASSTKIVATNEKLFF | TGTGCCAGCAGCACAAAGATCGTTGCAACTAATGAAAAACTGTTTTTT
- | TRBD1 | TRBJ1-6 | TRBV7-9 | CASSPAGGQGTYNSPLHF | TGTGCCAGCAGCCCCGCGGGGGGACAGGGGACATATAATTCACCCCTCCACTTT
- | - | TRBJ1-4 | TRBV6-6 | CASISGGRYEKLFF | TGTGCCAGCATTTCCGGCGGCCGATATGAAAAACTGTTTTTT
- | - | TRBJ1-6 | TRBV6-4 | CASSRDIQSPPLHF | TGTGCCAGCAGTAGGGACATCCAATCTCCCCCCCTCCACTTT
- | TRBD1 | TRBJ1-2 | TRBV9 | CASSVEDPARGRPGGYTF | TGTGCCAGCAGCGTAGAAGACCCGGCCAGGGGGCGCCCAGGGGGCTACACCTTC
once | - | TRBJ1-2 | TRBV6-5 | CASSYSRPAQGYGYTF | TGTGCCAGCAGTTACTCGCGCCCGGCGCAGGGCTATGGCTACACCTTC
- | - | TRBJ2-7 | TRBV5-6 | CASNPGDSYEQYF | TGTGCCAGCAACCCAGGGGACTCCTACGAGCAGTACTTC
- | TRBD1 | TRBJ2-7 | TRBV10-3 | CANTDRENEQYF | TGTGCCAACACGGACAGGGAGAACGAGCAGTACTTC
- | - | TRBJ1-2 | TRBV2 | CASTPVGPYGYTF | TGTGCCAGCACCCCAGTTGGTCCCTATGGCTACACCTTC
- | TRBD1 | TRBJ2-3 | TRBV4-3 | CASSLGTGGTDTQYF | TGCGCCAGCAGCCTAGGGACAGGGGGCACAGATACGCAGTATTTT
- | - | TRBJ2-5 | TRBV6-4 | CASSEFPGQETQYF | TGTGCCAGCAGTGAGTTCCCGGGGCAAGAGACCCAGTACTTC
- | TRBD1 | TRBJ2-4 | TRBV7-2 | CASSLEQGGSKNIQYF | TGTGCCAGCAGCTTAGAACAGGGGGGATCCAAAAACATTCAGTACTTC
- | - | TRBJ2-7 | TRBV18 | CASSPFVAEAREQYF | TGTGCCAGCTCACCATTTGTCGCCGAGGCGCGCGAGCAGTACTTC
- | - | TRBJ1-1 | TRBV3-1/TRBV3-2 | CASSLGQTANTEAFF | TGTGCCAGCAGCCTTGGCCAGACAGCGAACACTGAAGCTTTCTTT
- | - | TRBJ1-1 | TRBV6-6 | CASSYVEAFF | TGTGCCAGCAGTTACGTAGAAGCTTTCTTT
- | - | TRBJ1-1 | TRBV6-6 | CASSYPRGTQGTEAFF | TGTGCCAGCAGTTACCCTAGGGGGACCCAGGGCACTGAAGCTTTCTTT
- | - | TRBJ2-6 | TRBV15 | CATFSGQLSGANVLTF | TGTGCCACCTTCAGCGGACAGCTCTCTGGGGCCAACGTCCTGACTTTC
- | - | TRBJ1-4 | TRBV19 | CASSINTGAANEKLFF | TGTGCCAGTAGCATAAATACAGGCGCGGCTAATGAAAAACTGTTTTTT
- | TRBD2 | TRBJ2-3 | TRBV4-3 | CASSRFQPGLAGIDTQYF | TGCGCCAGCAGCCGGTTCCAACCGGGACTAGCGGGGATAGATACGCAGTATTTT
- | - | TRBJ1-3 | TRBV5-1 | CASSEESTGNTIYF | TGCGCCAGCAGCGAAGAATCTACTGGAAACACCATATATTTT
- | TRBD1 | TRBJ1-1 | TRBV27 | CASSGGTAYTEAFF | TGTGCCAGCAGTGGAGGGACAGCTTACACTGAAGCTTTCTTT
- | TRBD1 | TRBJ1-1 | TRBV6-6 | CASSSAQTGTEAFF | TGTGCCAGCAGTTCTGCCCAGACAGGGACTGAAGCTTTCTTT
- | TRBD1 | TRBJ2-1 | TRBV6-5 | CASSTDRASFNEQFF | TGTGCCAGCAGTACCGACAGGGCCTCTTTCAATGAGCAGTTCTTC
- | - | TRBJ1-1 | TRBV4-2 | CASNQPPEGTEAFF | TGTGCCAGCAACCAACCCCCCGAGGGCACTGAAGCTTTCTTT
once | TRBD1 | TRBJ1-3 | TRBV5-1 | CASSLDQGGPGNTIYF | TGCGCCAGCAGCTTGGACCAGGGGGGACCTGGAAACACCATATATTTT
- | - | TRBJ1-4 | TRBV5-1 | CASSAGTTNEKLFF | TGCGCCAGCAGCGCCGGGACAACTAATGAAAAACTGTTTTTT